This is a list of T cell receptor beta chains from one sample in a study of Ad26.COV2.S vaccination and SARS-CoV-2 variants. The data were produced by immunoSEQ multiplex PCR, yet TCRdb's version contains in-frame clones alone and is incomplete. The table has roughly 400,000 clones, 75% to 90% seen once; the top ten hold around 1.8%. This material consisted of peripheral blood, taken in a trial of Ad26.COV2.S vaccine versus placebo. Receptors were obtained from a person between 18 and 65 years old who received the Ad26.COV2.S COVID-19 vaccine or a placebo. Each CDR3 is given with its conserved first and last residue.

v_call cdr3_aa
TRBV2 CASSELKGGEQYF
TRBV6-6 CASSLGGGNTDTQYF
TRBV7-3 CASSLDGGRGEKLFF
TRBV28 CASRLLSTGTSPLHF
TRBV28 CASSRDRGSTYEQYF
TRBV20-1 CSASRGGYNEQFF
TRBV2 CASSADENYGYTF
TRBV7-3 CASSLLGGPTEAFF
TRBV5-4 CASRFGLTGELFF
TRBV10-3 CAIRGGQGIGELFF
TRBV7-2 CASSLRQGGNTGELFF
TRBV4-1 CASSQEGSYNEQFF
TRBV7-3 CASSSKPTGSGTEAFF
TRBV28 CASSWGTGVQPQHF
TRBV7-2 CASSPFGLAGGLETQYF
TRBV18 CASSPPPPGANVLTF
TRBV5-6 CASSLVKNRVLSQETQYF
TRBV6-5 CASSYTSPTGPYEQYF
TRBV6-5 CASRVGPSTDTQYF
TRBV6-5 CASSYSRGGNEKLFF
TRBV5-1 CASSLADTQYF
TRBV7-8 CASSLGGESGPQHF
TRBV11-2 CASSLDGGELFF
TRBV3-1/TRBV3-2 CASSSMGETQYF
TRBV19 CASNGRGLSNEQFF
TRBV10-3 CAISDRGTGRPQHF
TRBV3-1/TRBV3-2 CASRKSTFYGYTF
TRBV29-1 CSVTSGRGYEQFF